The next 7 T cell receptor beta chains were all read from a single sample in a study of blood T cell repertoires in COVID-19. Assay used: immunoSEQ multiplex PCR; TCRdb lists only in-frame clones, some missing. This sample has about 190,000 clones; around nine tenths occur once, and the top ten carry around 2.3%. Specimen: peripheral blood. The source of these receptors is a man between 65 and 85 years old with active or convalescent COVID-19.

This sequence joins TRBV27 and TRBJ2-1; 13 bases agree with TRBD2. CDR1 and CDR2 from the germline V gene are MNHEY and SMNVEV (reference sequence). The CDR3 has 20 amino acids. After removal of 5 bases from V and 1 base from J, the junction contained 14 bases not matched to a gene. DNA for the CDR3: TGTGCCAGCAGTCCCCGGACTAGCGGGAGATGGAGTGGGTCCTACAATGAGCAGTTCTTC. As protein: CASSPRTSGRWSGSYNEQFF.

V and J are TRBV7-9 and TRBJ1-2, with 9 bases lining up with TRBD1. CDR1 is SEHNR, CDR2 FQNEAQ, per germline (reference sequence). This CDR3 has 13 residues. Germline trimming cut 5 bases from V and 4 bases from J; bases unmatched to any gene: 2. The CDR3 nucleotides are TGTGCCAGCAGCCTGGACAGGGGCTATGGCTACACCTTC. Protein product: CASSLDRGYGYTF.

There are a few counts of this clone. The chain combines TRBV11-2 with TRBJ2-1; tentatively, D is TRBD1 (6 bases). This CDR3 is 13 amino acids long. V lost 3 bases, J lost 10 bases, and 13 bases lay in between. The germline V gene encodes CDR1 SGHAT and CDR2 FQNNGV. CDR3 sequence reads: CASSFQGREEQFF. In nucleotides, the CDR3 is TGTGCCAGCAGCTTCCAGGGGCGCGAGGAGCAGTTCTTC.

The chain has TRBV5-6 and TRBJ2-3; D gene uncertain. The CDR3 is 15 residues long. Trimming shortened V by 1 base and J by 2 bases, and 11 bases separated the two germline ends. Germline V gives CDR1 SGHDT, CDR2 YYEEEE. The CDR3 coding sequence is TGTGCCAGCAGCTTGTTGGGCCAGGTCACAGATACGCAGTATTTT. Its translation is CASSLLGQVTDTQYF.

The CDR3 DNA reads as TGCGCCAGCTCCGGGTGGGTCGATAGCAATCAGCCCCAGCATTTT. This encodes CASSGWVDSNQPQHF. The chain is built from TRBV4-1 and TRBJ1-5; D gene unclear. CDR3 length: 15 amino acids. Germline V gene sequence: CDR1 MGHRA, CDR2 YSYEKL. V dropped 8 bases and J dropped 0 bases, with 14 bases sitting between them.

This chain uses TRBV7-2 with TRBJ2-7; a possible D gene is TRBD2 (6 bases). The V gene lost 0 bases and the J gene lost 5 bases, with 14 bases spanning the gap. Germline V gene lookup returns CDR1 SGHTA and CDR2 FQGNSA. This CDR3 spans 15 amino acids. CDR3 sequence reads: CASSLAPGLGHEQYF. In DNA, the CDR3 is TGTGCCAGCAGCTTAGCCCCGGGACTGGGGCACGAGCAGTACTTC.

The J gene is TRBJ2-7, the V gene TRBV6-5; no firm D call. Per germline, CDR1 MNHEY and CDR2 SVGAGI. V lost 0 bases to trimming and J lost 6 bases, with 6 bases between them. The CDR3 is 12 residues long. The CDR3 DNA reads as TGTGCCAGCAGTTACTCGTCGGGCGAGCAGTACTTC. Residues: CASSYSSGEQYF.